The next 22 T cell receptor beta chains were all read from a single sample in a study of Tregs in tolerant kidney transplant recipients. The data were produced by immunoSEQ multiplex PCR, yet TCRdb's version contains in-frame clones alone and is incomplete. There are 48,000 or so clones in the sample, with roughly 0.89% held by the top ten. The sample in question was CD4+ T cells from blood, obtained before the transplant. The source of these receptors is a human donor who received a combined kidney and bone marrow transplant.

Concerning this clone: The CDR3 is cut off 3 residues early in the read; its end comes from the germline J gene. The V and J genes are TRBV5-4 and TRBJ1-1; D unresolved. Germline lookup yields CDR1 SGHNT and CDR2 YYREEE (reference sequence). The CDR3 contains 11 residues. CDR3 DNA, as far as it was read: TGTGCCAGCAGCTCAGGACTAGCG. It encodes CASSSGLA. The full CDR3 protein is CASSSGLAAFF.

On this clone itself: Read sequence stops 3 residues before the CDR3 end, and the germline J gene provides the missing end. The genes are TRBV2 and TRBJ1-5; possibly TRBD1 for D (6 bases). This CDR3 is 14 amino acids long. Germline V gene lookup returns CDR1 SNHLY and CDR2 FYNNEI. Trimming took off 5 bases at V and 3 bases at J, with 11 bases between the two ends. CDR3 DNA, as far as it was read: TGTGCCAGCAGTAAACAGGGAAACAATCAGCCC. This gives the protein CASSKQGNNQP. The CDR3 as a whole reads CASSKQGNNQPQHF.

CDR3 region: CASSPQGQGSFPYEQYF. The CDR3 DNA, read in part, is TGTGCCAGCTCACCGCAGGGACAGGGGAGTTTTCCCTACGAG. The J gene is TRBJ2-7, the V gene TRBV18; 10 bases line up with TRBD1. The CDR3 is cut off 3 residues early in the read; its end comes from the germline J gene. Germline V gene data show CDR1 as KGHSH and CDR2 as LQKENI. The CDR3 contains 17 residues. Trimming cost V 3 bases and J 2 bases; bases outside gene matches: 10. Using reference TRBV18 and TRBJ2-7 for the parts outside the CDR3, the full variable domain is NAGVMQNPRHLVRRRGQEARLRCSPMKGHSHVYWYRQLPEEGLKFMVYLQKENIIDESGMPKERFSAEFPKEGPSILRIQQVVRGDSAAYFCASSPQGQGSFPYEQYFGPGTRLTVT.

A word on this clone: The read comes to an end 3 residues before the CDR3 does, leaving the germline J gene to fill in the end. The chain has TRBV30 and TRBJ1-2; D is unclear. Looked up from germline, CDR1 is GTSNPN and CDR2 is SVGIG (reference sequence). This CDR3 has 13 residues. V dropped 8 bases and J dropped 1 base, with 14 bases sitting between them. The DNA read from the CDR3 is TGTGCCCTGACTATGAGGGATAACTATGGC. Amino acid sequence: CALTMRDNYG. The full CDR3 reads CALTMRDNYGYTF.

Notes on this clone: Sequencing ends 3 residues short of the CDR3 end; the germline J gene provides the rest. The J gene is TRBJ1-3, the V gene TRBV19; D gene unclear. Germline CDR1 reads LNHDA; CDR2 reads SQIVND (reference sequence). The CDR3 runs to 12 residues. V lost 9 bases and J 1 base, leaving 7 bases between the germline ends. The CDR3 is CASRGSGNTIYF. The sequenced part of the CDR3 DNA is TGTGCCAGCCGGGGATCTGGAAACACC.

To note about this clone: The read finishes 3 residues shy of the CDR3 end, and the germline J gene is used to complete it. The V and J genes are TRBV20-1 and TRBJ2-7, with D possibly being TRBD2 (5 bases). CDR1 is DFQATT and CDR2 is SNEGSKA in the germline V gene (reference sequence). This CDR3 is built from 14 residues. The V gene lost 0 bases and the J gene lost 5 bases, with 14 bases spanning the gap. The CDR3 here is CSARDRVRRNEQYF. The CDR3 DNA, read in part, is TGCAGTGCTAGAGATCGGGTGAGGAGGAACGAG.

As for this clone: The read is 3 residues too short to cover the CDR3 end, so that end is filled in from the germline J gene. V usage is TRBV7-2 and J usage is TRBJ2-3; 8 bases map to TRBD2. V shed 3 bases and J 3 bases; nucleotides not matched to a gene: 5. Germline V lookup: CDR1 SGHTA, CDR2 FQGNSA. This CDR3 has 15 amino acids. This CDR3 reads CASSFGGLETDTQYF. The sequenced CDR3 bases are TGTGCCAGCAGCTTTGGGGGACTAGAGACAGATACG.

As for this clone: The read comes to an end 3 residues before the CDR3 does, leaving the germline J gene to fill in the end. The chain recombines TRBV18 with TRBJ2-7; D may be TRBD1 (5 bases). The CDR3 runs 15 residues. The V gene's germline CDR1 is KGHSH and CDR2 LQKENI. The V end was cut by 3 bases, the J end by 6 bases, with 18 bases between. Incomplete CDR3 DNA: TGTGCCAGCTCACCTCGGACACGGCCCAGTAGCGAG. The encoded protein is CASSPRTRPSSE. In full, the CDR3 reads CASSPRTRPSSEQYF.

Concerning this clone: The DNA ends 3 residues before the CDR3 does, and the rest of the CDR3 is filled in from the germline J gene. This chain joins TRBV23-1 and TRBJ2-3; a weak D match, TRBD2 (5 bases). TRBV23-1 is an ORF; its function is uncertain. Trimming pared 2 bases from V and 0 bases from J, leaving 12 bases between. The CDR3 length is 16 residues. Incomplete CDR3 DNA: TGCGCCAGCAGTCAACCGGGGATCCCTAGCACAGATACG. Its protein product is CASSQPGIPSTDT. The CDR3 in full is CASSQPGIPSTDTQYF.

In the case of this clone: The read ends 3 residues early relative to the CDR3; the germline J gene fills the gap. The chain joins TRBV29-1 to TRBJ2-3; D is undetermined. V was pared by 6 bases and J by 8 bases, with 15 bases between. Germline-derived CDR1 and CDR2 are SQVTM and ANQGSEA. The CDR3 is 12 residues long. The covered CDR3 bases are TGCAGCGTCAAAGATCTCGGGTCTACG. Its translation: CSVKDLGST. The full CDR3 protein reads CSVKDLGSTQYF.

On this clone itself: Read sequence stops 3 residues before the CDR3 end, and the germline J gene provides the missing end. The chain combines TRBV18 with TRBJ1-2, with D possibly matching TRBD1 (5 bases). V was shortened by 2 bases and J by 5 bases, with 18 bases between the two germline ends. CDR1 KGHSH and CDR2 LQKENI come from the germline V gene. The CDR3 runs 16 residues. The sequenced CDR3 bases are TGTGCCAGCTCACCATCACAGGTCCTAATGAAATATGGC. The encoded protein is CASSPSQVLMKYG. The CDR3 reads in full as CASSPSQVLMKYGYTF. The entire variable domain, with the rest obtained from reference TRBV18 and TRBJ1-2, is as follows: NAGVMQNPRHLVRRRGQEARLRCSPMKGHSHVYWYRQLPEEGLKFMVYLQKENIIDESGMPKERFSAEFPKEGPSILRIQQVVRGDSAAYFCASSPSQVLMKYGYTFGSGTRLTVV.

As concerns this clone: A junction boundary mismatches the germline segment, possibly from a read error. The CDR3 DNA, read in part, is TGTGCCAGCGGCTTAGAGGGTAACCCGTCCATT. The encoded protein is CASGLEGNPSI. The entire CDR3 protein is CASGLEGNPSIQYF. V is TRBV7-9 and J is TRBJ2-4; D perhaps matches TRBD2 (5 bases). From the germline J gene comes the end of the CDR3, since the read stops 3 residues before it. CDR3 length: 14 amino acids. Germline lookup yields CDR1 SEHNR and CDR2 FQNEAQ (reference sequence).

Details on this clone: The read ends 3 residues shy of where the CDR3 ends; the end is completed using the germline J gene. This rearrangement joins TRBV18 to TRBJ1-2; 8 bases map to TRBD1. The germline V gene encodes CDR1 KGHSH and CDR2 LQKENI. The CDR3 is 14 amino acids. CDR3 sequence: CASSPSGQVGGYTF. The sequenced part of the CDR3 DNA is TGTGCCAGCTCACCATCGGGACAGGTTGGCGGC.

The CDR3 loop is CASSFPAGVTDTQYF. The DNA read from the CDR3 is TGCGCCAGCAGCTTCCCAGCGGGGGTCACAGATACG. This chain connects TRBV5-1 to TRBJ2-3; 8 nucleotides line up with TRBD2. The read is 3 residues too short to cover the CDR3 end, so that end is filled in from the germline J gene. This CDR3 region has 15 residues. CDR1 is SGHRS and CDR2 is YFSETQ in the germline V gene. V gave up 2 bases and J gave up 2 bases; unmatched junction bases: 4.

Comments on this clone: Sequencing ends 3 residues short of the CDR3 end; the germline J gene provides the rest. The chain carries TRBV11-2 and TRBJ2-7; TRBD2 aligns across 10 bases. Germline V gene lookup returns CDR1 SGHAT and CDR2 FQNNGV. This CDR3 is 15 amino acids long. The trim removed 5 bases at V and 2 bases at J, leaving 6 bases unmatched. The sequenced CDR3 bases are TGTGCCAGCAGCCCGCCTAGCGGGAGAACCTACGAG. The encoded protein is CASSPPSGRTYE. The whole CDR3 reads CASSPPSGRTYEQYF.

Worth noting for this clone: The CDR3 is cut off 3 residues early in the read; its end comes from the germline J gene. This chain connects TRBV20-1 to TRBJ2-2; a weak D match, TRBD1 (6 bases). The CDR3 runs to 14 residues. Trimming stripped 0 bases from V and 5 bases from J, with 10 bases between. CDR1 and CDR2 (germline): DFQATT, SNEGSKA (reference sequence). CDR3 bases read: TGCAGTGCTAGAGAAGGACAGATTACCGGGGAG. As protein: CSAREGQITGE. The whole CDR3 is CSAREGQITGELFF.

To note about this clone: The read halts 3 residues ahead of the CDR3 end, with the missing end drawn from the germline J gene. This chain connects TRBV20-1 to TRBJ2-1, with D possibly matching TRBD1 (5 bases). The CDR3 sequence is 13 residues long. Trimming removed 5 bases at V and 4 bases at J, with 12 bases between. CDR1 and CDR2 from the germline V gene are DFQATT and SNEGSKA (reference sequence). The DNA read from the CDR3 is TGCAGTGCTGAGAGACAGATATACAATGAG. It codes for CSAERQIYNE. The entire CDR3 sequence reads CSAERQIYNEQFF.

As regards this clone: The sequence runs out 3 residues before the end of the CDR3; the remainder is reconstructed from the germline J gene. This chain connects TRBV18 to TRBJ2-3; TRBD2 matches at 9 bases. This CDR3 contains 15 residues. Germline V CDR1 and CDR2: KGHSH, LQKENI. V was pared by 6 bases and J by 3 bases, with 7 bases of the junction left unmatched. This CDR3 is CASSRREGRTDTQYF. The part of the CDR3 DNA that was read is TGTGCCAGCTCCCGGCGGGAGGGCAGAACAGATACG.

Turning to this clone: The read comes to an end 3 residues before the CDR3 does, leaving the germline J gene to fill in the end. The chain uses TRBV19 and TRBJ1-2; D gene unclear. Deletions cut 10 bases from V and 3 bases from J, with 18 bases between. CDR3 length equals 14 residues. The germline gives CDR1 LNHDA, CDR2 SQIVND (reference sequence). Partial CDR3 DNA: TGTGCCACCCAAACTGCGGGTCGGGACTATGGC. Its translation: CATQTAGRDYG. The CDR3 reads in full as CATQTAGRDYGYTF.

Concerning this clone itself: The DNA ends 3 residues before the CDR3 does, and the rest of the CDR3 is filled in from the germline J gene. This chain uses TRBV20-1 with TRBJ2-3, with D tentatively TRBD1 (6 bases). The germline V gene encodes CDR1 DFQATT and CDR2 SNEGSKA (reference sequence). CDR3 size: 14 residues. Between the trimmed V and J ends, which lost 4 bases and 4 bases, there was a span of 15 bases. This chain's CDR3 is CSANIDRTADTQYF. Partial CDR3 DNA: TGCAGTGCTAATATCGACAGGACGGCAGATACG.

In regard to this clone: The read is 3 residues too short to cover the CDR3 end, so that end is filled in from the germline J gene. V is TRBV28 and J is TRBJ1-4, with 10 bases matching TRBD1. The CDR3 sequence is 16 residues long. Germline CDR1 reads MDHEN; CDR2 reads SYDVKM. The junction had 9 bases not matched to a gene; V was cut back by 3 bases and J by 8 bases. The part of the CDR3 DNA that was read is TGTGCCAGCAGTTTGACTCTGACAGGGGGCTACGAAAAA. Its protein product is CASSLTLTGGYEK. The whole CDR3 is CASSLTLTGGYEKLFF. The full variable domain, with the rest looked up from reference TRBV28 and TRBJ1-4, is DVKVTQSSRYLVKRTGEKVFLECVQDMDHENMFWYRQDPGLGLRLIYFSYDVKMKEKGDIPEGYSVSREKKERFSLILESASTNQTSMYLCASSLTLTGGYEKLFFGSGTQLSVL.

On this clone: The CDR3 end lies 3 residues beyond the end of the read and is filled in from the germline J gene. This chain links TRBV7-8 with TRBJ2-5; D unclear. The length of the CDR3 is 15 residues. Trimming pared 2 bases from V and 5 bases from J, leaving 15 bases between. Germline CDR1 and CDR2: SGHVS and FQNEAQ. CDR3 amino acids: CASSLRWLEVETQYF. The CDR3 DNA, read in part, is TGTGCCAGCAGCTTACGTTGGCTCGAGGTGGAGACC.